Listed here is a single T cell receptor (beta chain). The antigen is undetermined. This record comes from a study of cytomegalovirus exposure and HLA in healthy donors. 13 Jbeta primers and 60 Vbeta primers were used for the PCR. The protocol was immunoSEQ multiplex PCR, while the TCRdb copy is restricted to in-frame clones and leaves out a portion. The sample lists more than 140,000 clones, over 60% occurring once. Findings of the study overall: The productive fraction for most TCR beta V segments was about 90% or about 30% in an earlier analysis. TCR sequences were mostly rare, though some public TCRs occurred in many donors. The authors listed some 150 TCR beta chains as cytomegalovirus-associated. Several top significant clusters appeared, in a later analysis, to be linked to common viral pathogens.

CDR1 is SGHRS, CDR2 YFSETQ, per germline. The V segment lost 1 base and the J segment 3 bases; nucleotides outside the gene matches: 2. The CDR3 length is 14 residues. The source is a male donor in good health and CMV-seronegative. Sequencing used PBMCs. The chain links TRBV5-1 to TRBJ2-7, with TRBD2 identical over 9 bases. The DNA for the CDR3 is TGCGCCAGCAGCTTGAGGCGGGGGGGCTACGAGCAGTACTTC. Translated: CASSLRRGGYEQYF. The full variable domain, rest sourced from reference TRBV5-1 and TRBJ2-7, is KAGVTQTPRYLIKTRGQQVTLSCSPISGHRSVSWYQQTPGQGLQFLFEYFSETQRNKGNFPGRFSGRQFSNSRSEMNVSTLELGDSALYLCASSLRRGGYEQYFGPGTRLTVT.